A selection of T cell receptor beta chains follows, all from one sample in a study of T cells in Graves' hyperthyroidism and ophthalmopathy. TCRdb ran MiXCR on the multiplex PCR reads and lists one entry per CDR3 protein. The sample yields about 840,000 distinct CDR3 sequences, roughly 37% seen once. Input material: blood. The receptor set was obtained from a man in his late teens or twenties with Graves' hyperthyroidism. Each CDR3 is given with its conserved first and last residue. A D gene is named only where the DNA matches it firmly. Clone size, where shown, is once, few, many, or a class for clones that have expanded.

V: TRBV2
J: TRBJ1-1
size: many
D: TRBD1
length: 14
CDR3: CASRTQQGGTEAFF
DNA: TGTGCCAGCAGGACCCAACAGGGGGGCACTGAAGCTTTCTTT

V: TRBV15
J: TRBJ2-7
size: many
D: NA
length: 12
CDR3: CATSRAQDEQYF
DNA: TGTGCCACCAGCAGAGCGCAAGACGAGCAGTACTTC

V: TRBV3-1
J: TRBJ1-1
size: many
D: NA
length: 13
CDR3: CASSSNRVTEAFF
DNA: TGTGCCAGCAGCTCCAACAGGGTAACTGAAGCTTTCTTT

V: TRBV29-1
J: TRBJ2-3
size: NA
D: NA
length: 16
CDR3: CSVEEGRDDFTDTQYF
DNA: TGCAGCGTTGAAGAGGGCCGGGACGACTTCACAGATACGCAGTATTTT

V: TRBV29-1
J: TRBJ1-2
size: many
D: NA
length: 13
CDR3: CSVEGRTNYGYTF
DNA: TGCAGCGTTGAGGGCAGGACTAACTATGGCTACACCTTC

V: TRBV14
J: TRBJ1-6
size: many
D: TRBD1
length: 14
CDR3: CASSQRTGGSPLHF
DNA: TGTGCCAGCAGCCAGCGGACAGGCGGTTCACCCCTCCACTTT

V: TRBV7-8
J: TRBJ2-5
size: few
D: NA
length: 16
CDR3: CASSFLTGVLGETQYF
DNA: TGTGCCAGCAGCTTTTTGACAGGCGTCCTTGGGGAGACCCAGTACTTC

V: TRBV29-1
J: TRBJ2-6
size: NA
D: TRBD1
length: 13
CDR3: CSQYRDRSNVLTF
DNA: TGCAGCCAATACAGGGACAGATCCAACGTCCTGACTTTC

V: TRBV24-1
J: TRBJ2-7
size: many
D: NA
length: 13
CDR3: CATRESNLYEQYF
DNA: TGTGCCACCAGGGAGTCTAATCTCTACGAGCAGTACTTC

V: TRBV10-3
J: TRBJ1-1
size: many
D: NA
length: 15
CDR3: CAISLQGGGYAEAFF
DNA: TGTGCCATCAGTTTACAGGGCGGCGGCTACGCTGAAGCTTTCTTT

V: TRBV7-9
J: TRBJ2-5
size: few
D: TRBD2
length: 16
CDR3: CASSLGRDYKSETQYF
DNA: TGTGCCAGCAGCTTGGGCCGGGACTATAAATCGGAGACCCAGTACTTC

V: TRBV7-2
J: TRBJ2-7
size: many
D: NA
length: 12
CDR3: CASSFPRGEQYF
DNA: TGTGCCAGCAGCTTCCCCCGGGGCGAGCAGTACTTC

V: TRBV19
J: TRBJ2-6
size: few
D: NA
length: 15
CDR3: CASSIGGLGANVLTF
DNA: TGTGCCAGTAGTATAGGAGGACTCGGGGCCAACGTCCTGACTTTC

V: TRBV9
J: TRBJ2-5
size: few
D: NA
length: 16
CDR3: CASSQDRWTDVGTQYF
DNA: TGTGCCAGCAGCCAAGATAGGTGGACTGACGTGGGGACCCAGTACTTC

V: TRBV12-3/TRBV12-4
J: TRBJ1-6
size: NA
D: TRBD1
length: 16
CDR3: CASRTSGTGTLAPLHF
DNA: TGTGCCAGCAGAACCTCCGGGACAGGGACCTTGGCACCCCTCCACTTT

V: TRBV9
J: TRBJ2-5
size: few
D: TRBD1
length: 14
CDR3: CASSVEGAQETQYF
DNA: TGTGCCAGCAGCGTAGAGGGGGCCCAAGAGACCCAGTACTTC

V: TRBV6-5
J: TRBJ1-1
size: NA
D: NA
length: 14
CDR3: CASSYSSVGTEAFF
DNA: TGTGCCAGCAGTTACTCTTCCGTTGGGACTGAAGCTTTCTTT

V: TRBV12-3/TRBV12-4
J: TRBJ1-5
size: few
D: NA
length: 14
CDR3: CASSSDGTISPQHF
DNA: TGTGCCAGCAGTTCCGACGGTACAATCAGCCCCCAGCATTTT

V: TRBV24-1
J: TRBJ1-1
size: NA
D: NA
length: 15
CDR3: CASSLTRGGWTEAFF
DNA: TGTGCCAGCAGTCTAACGCGGGGGGGTTGGACTGAAGCTTTCTTT

V: TRBV30
J: TRBJ1-5
size: NA
D: TRBD1
length: 15
CDR3: CAWSLDRGLNQPQHF
DNA: TGTGCCTGGAGCCTGGACAGGGGGCTGAATCAGCCCCAGCATTTT

V: TRBV10-3
J: TRBJ1-5
size: few
D: TRBD1
length: 15
CDR3: CASKRDRVSNQPQHF
DNA: TGTGCCAGCAAAAGGGACAGGGTGAGCAATCAGCCCCAGCATTTT

V: TRBV10-3
J: TRBJ2-2
size: many
D: NA
length: 12
CDR3: CAISELIGELFF
DNA: TGTGCCATCAGTGAGCTTATCGGGGAGCTGTTTTTT

V: TRBV24-1
J: TRBJ2-7
size: NA
D: TRBD1
length: 14
CDR3: CASSPGTGVNEQYF
DNA: TGTGCCAGCAGCCCTGGGACAGGGGTCAACGAGCAGTACTTC

V: TRBV7-8
J: TRBJ1-1
size: many
D: NA
length: 12
CDR3: CASSLGGGEAFF
DNA: TGTGCCAGCAGCTTGGGGGGGGGCGAAGCTTTCTTT

V: TRBV5-1
J: TRBJ2-7
size: few
D: TRBD1
length: 16
CDR3: CASSFGTASSIEEQYF
DNA: TGCGCCAGCAGCTTTGGGACAGCGTCTTCTATTGAGGAGCAGTACTTC

V: TRBV2
J: TRBJ2-5
size: many
D: NA
length: 13
CDR3: CASSEALRETQYF
DNA: TGTGCCAGCAGTGAAGCGCTTCGGGAGACCCAGTACTTC

V: TRBV20-1
J: TRBJ2-7
size: NA
D: NA
length: 13
CDR3: CSGSADQYYEQYF
DNA: TGCAGTGGGAGTGCGGACCAATACTACGAGCAGTACTTC

V: TRBV19
J: TRBJ1-5
size: few
D: TRBD1
length: 15
CDR3: CASSMTGGSGQPQHF
DNA: TGTGCCAGTAGTATGACAGGGGGATCGGGTCAGCCCCAGCATTTT